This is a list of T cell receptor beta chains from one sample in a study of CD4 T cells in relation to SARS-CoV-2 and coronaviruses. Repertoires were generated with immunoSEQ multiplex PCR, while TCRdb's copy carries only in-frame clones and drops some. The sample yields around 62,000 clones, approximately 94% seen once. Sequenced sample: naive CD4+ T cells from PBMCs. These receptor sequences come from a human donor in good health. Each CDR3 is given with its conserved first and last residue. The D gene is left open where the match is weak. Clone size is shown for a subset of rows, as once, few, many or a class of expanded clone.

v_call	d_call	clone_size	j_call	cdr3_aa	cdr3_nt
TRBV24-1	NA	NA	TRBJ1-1	CATSEGNTEAFF	TGTGCCACCAGTGAAGGAAACACTGAAGCTTTCTTT
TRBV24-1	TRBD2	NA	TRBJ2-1	CATSDFGREGNEQFF	TGTGCCACCAGTGATTTTGGTCGGGAGGGGAATGAGCAGTTCTTC
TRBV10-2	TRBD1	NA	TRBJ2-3	CASSNRDRGTDTQYF	TGCGCCAGCAGTAACCGGGACAGAGGCACAGATACGCAGTATTTT
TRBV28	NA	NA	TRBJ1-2	CASSLSRYGYTF	TGTGCCAGCAGTTTATCCAGATATGGCTACACCTTC
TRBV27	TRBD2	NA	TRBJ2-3	CASSLSRTSGITDTQYF	TGTGCCAGCAGTTTATCAAGGACTAGCGGGATCACAGATACGCAGTATTTT
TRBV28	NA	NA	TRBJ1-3	CASSSTTAISGNTIYF	TGTGCCAGCAGTTCCACCACAGCTATCTCTGGAAACACCATATATTTT
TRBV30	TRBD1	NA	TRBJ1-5	CAWSAGGGQPQHF	TGTGCCTGGAGCGCAGGGGGCGGTCAGCCCCAGCATTTT
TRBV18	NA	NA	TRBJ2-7	CASSLAQTYEQYF	TGTGCCAGCTCACTTGCGCAGACCTACGAGCAGTACTTC
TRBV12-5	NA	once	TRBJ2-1	CASGLSIVEQFF	TGTGCTAGTGGTTTGTCTATCGTTGAGCAGTTCTTC
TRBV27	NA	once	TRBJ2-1	CASSLGTPKVMQFF	TGTGCCAGCAGTTTAGGGACGCCGAAAGTAATGCAGTTCTTC
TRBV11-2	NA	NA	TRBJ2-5	CASAWGAARQETQYF	TGTGCCAGCGCCTGGGGAGCGGCCCGCCAAGAGACCCAGTACTTC
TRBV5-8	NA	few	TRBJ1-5	CASSPRLSGRNF	TGTGCCAGCAGCCCCCGGTTGAGCGGCCGGAATTTT
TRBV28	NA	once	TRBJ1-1	CASESGTEAFF	TGTGCCAGCGAAAGTGGGACTGAAGCTTTCTTT
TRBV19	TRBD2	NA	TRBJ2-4	CASSIIAGVSVNIQYF	TGTGCCAGTAGTATTATAGCGGGAGTTTCGGTAAACATTCAGTACTTC
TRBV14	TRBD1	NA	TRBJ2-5	CASSPGQPPETQYF	TGTGCCAGCAGCCCGGGACAGCCGCCGGAGACCCAGTACTTC
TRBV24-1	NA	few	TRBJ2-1	CATSEGRSYNEQFF	TGTGCCACCAGTGAAGGGCGGTCCTACAATGAGCAGTTCTTC
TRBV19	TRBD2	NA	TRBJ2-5	CASSIDGLARETQYF	TGTGCCAGTAGTATCGACGGACTAGCGCGAGAGACCCAGTACTTC
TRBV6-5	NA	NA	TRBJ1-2	CASSLRRGSNYGYTF	TGTGCCAGCAGCCTCCGGCGGGGTTCTAACTATGGCTACACCTTC
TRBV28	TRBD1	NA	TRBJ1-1	CASSFSTGVTEAFF	TGTGCCAGCAGTTTCTCTACAGGGGTCACTGAAGCTTTCTTT
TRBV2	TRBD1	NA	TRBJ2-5	CASIRDRQETQYF	TGTGCCAGCATCAGGGACAGGCAAGAGACCCAGTACTTC
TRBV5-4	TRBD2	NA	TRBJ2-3	CASSSPGLPYGTRADTQYF	TGTGCCAGCAGCTCACCGGGACTACCTTACGGCACTAGGGCAGATACGCAGTATTTT
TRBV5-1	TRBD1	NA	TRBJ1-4	CASSLGGQGNEKLFF	TGCGCCAGCAGCTTGGGGGGACAGGGAAATGAAAAACTGTTTTTT
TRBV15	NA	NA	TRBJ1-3	CATSYEAGFPGNTIYF	TGTGCCACCAGCTACGAGGCAGGGTTCCCTGGAAACACCATATATTTT
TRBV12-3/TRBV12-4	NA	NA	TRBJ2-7	CASTLTARLQYF	TGTGCCAGCACCTTGACAGCTCGCTTGCAGTACTTC
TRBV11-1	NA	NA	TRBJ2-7	CASSRSSYEQYF	TGTGCCAGCAGCCGGAGCTCCTACGAGCAGTACTTC
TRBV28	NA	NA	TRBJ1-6	CASRQGNNSPLHF	TGTGCCAGCAGACAGGGTAATAATTCACCCCTCCACTTT
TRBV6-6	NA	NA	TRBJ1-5	CASSYRGSSNQPQHF	TGTGCCAGCAGTTACCGCGGGTCAAGCAATCAGCCCCAGCATTTT
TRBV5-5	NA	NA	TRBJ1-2	CASSLDDSAGYTF	TGTGCCAGCAGCTTGGATGACAGCGCGGGCTACACCTTC
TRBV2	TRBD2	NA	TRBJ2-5	CASSATSGSGEWYF	TGTGCCAGCAGTGCGACTAGCGGGTCCGGGGAGTGGTACTTC
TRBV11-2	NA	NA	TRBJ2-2	CASSFREAGELFF	TGTGCCAGCAGCTTCAGGGAAGCCGGGGAGCTGTTTTTT
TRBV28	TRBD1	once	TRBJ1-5	CASSLPGTGAPQPQHF	TGTGCCAGCAGTTTGCCCGGGACAGGTGCGCCTCAGCCCCAGCATTTT
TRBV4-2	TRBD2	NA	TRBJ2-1	CASSLSTSGYNEQFF	TGTGCCAGCAGTCTGAGTACTAGCGGTTACAATGAGCAGTTCTTC
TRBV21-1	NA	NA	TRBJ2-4	CASSKAGLAEPKNIQYF	TGTGCCAGCAGCAAAGCGGGACTAGCGGAACCCAAAAACATTCAGTACTTC
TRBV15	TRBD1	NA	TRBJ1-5	CATSRAQGMVGNQPRHF	TGTGCCACCAGCAGAGCACAGGGGATGGTGGGCAATCAGCCCCGGCATTTT
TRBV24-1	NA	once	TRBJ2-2	CATSDPSGGAVTGELFF	TGTGCCACCAGTGACCCCTCGGGTGGAGCAGTCACCGGGGAGCTGTTTTTT
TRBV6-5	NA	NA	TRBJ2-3	CASTPRQAVTQYF	TGTGCCAGCACCCCGAGACAGGCTGTTACGCAGTATTTT
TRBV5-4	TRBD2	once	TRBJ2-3	CASSFSGGYTDTQYF	TGTGCCAGCAGCTTTAGCGGGGGTTACACAGATACGCAGTATTTT
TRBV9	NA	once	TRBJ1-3	CASSGGRRNTIYF	TGTGCCAGCAGCGGGGGGAGGAGAAACACCATATATTTT